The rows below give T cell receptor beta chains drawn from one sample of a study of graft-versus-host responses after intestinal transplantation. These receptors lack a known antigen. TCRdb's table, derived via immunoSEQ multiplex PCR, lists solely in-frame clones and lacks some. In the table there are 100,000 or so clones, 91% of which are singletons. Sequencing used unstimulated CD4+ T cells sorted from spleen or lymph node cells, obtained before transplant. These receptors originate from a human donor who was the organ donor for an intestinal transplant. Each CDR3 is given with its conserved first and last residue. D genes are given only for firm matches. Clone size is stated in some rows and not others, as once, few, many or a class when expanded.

cdr3_aa: CASSQDPGIYGYTF; cdr3_nt: TGCGCCAGCAGCCAAGACCCAGGGATCTATGGCTACACCTTC; d_call: -; j_call: TRBJ1-2; clone_size: -; v_call: TRBV4-1
cdr3_aa: CASRTGPQGIYEQYF; cdr3_nt: TGTGCCAGCAGAACGGGCCCCCAGGGGATCTACGAGCAGTACTTC; d_call: -; j_call: TRBJ2-7; clone_size: once; v_call: TRBV6-5
cdr3_aa: CASSPTDGSIYAFF; cdr3_nt: TGTGCCAGCAGTCCAACTGACGGGAGTATTTATGCTTTCTTT; d_call: -; j_call: TRBJ1-1; clone_size: -; v_call: TRBV7-3
cdr3_aa: CASSLVFRGDQYF; cdr3_nt: TGTGCCAGCAGCTTAGTTTTTCGGGGAGACCAGTACTTC; d_call: -; j_call: TRBJ2-5; clone_size: -; v_call: TRBV7-2
cdr3_aa: CASSLTSGYQETQYF; cdr3_nt: TGTGCCAGCAGCTTAACTAGCGGCTACCAAGAGACCCAGTACTTC; d_call: -; j_call: TRBJ2-5; clone_size: -; v_call: TRBV7-3
cdr3_aa: CSVAPKGSYEQYF; cdr3_nt: TGCAGCGTTGCCCCTAAGGGGTCCTACGAGCAGTACTTC; d_call: -; j_call: TRBJ2-7; clone_size: -; v_call: TRBV29-1
cdr3_aa: CASSQELYREETQYF; cdr3_nt: TGCGCCAGCAGCCAAGAGTTGTACAGGGAAGAGACCCAGTACTTC; d_call: -; j_call: TRBJ2-5; clone_size: -; v_call: TRBV4-3
cdr3_aa: CASSVDTQETQYF; cdr3_nt: TGTGCCAGCAGCGTAGACACACAAGAGACCCAGTACTTC; d_call: -; j_call: TRBJ2-5; clone_size: -; v_call: TRBV9
cdr3_aa: CASKKDSLGNSPLHF; cdr3_nt: TGTGCCAGCAAGAAGGACAGTTTGGGTAATTCACCCCTCCACTTT; d_call: -; j_call: TRBJ1-6; clone_size: -; v_call: TRBV6-5
cdr3_aa: CASREPGQIQETQYF; cdr3_nt: TGTGCCAGCAGGGAACCGGGACAAATTCAAGAGACCCAGTACTTC; d_call: -; j_call: TRBJ2-5; clone_size: -; v_call: TRBV6-1
cdr3_aa: CASSLARADYGYTF; cdr3_nt: TGTGCCAGCAGCTTAGCGCGGGCAGATTATGGCTACACCTTC; d_call: -; j_call: TRBJ1-2; clone_size: -; v_call: TRBV7-9
cdr3_aa: CASSLNGQDHEKLFF; cdr3_nt: TGTGCCAGCAGCTTAAACGGACAGGACCATGAAAAACTGTTTTTT; d_call: TRBD1; j_call: TRBJ1-4; clone_size: -; v_call: TRBV7-3
cdr3_aa: CASTSTSGGYNEQFF; cdr3_nt: TGTGCCAGCACTTCGACTAGCGGGGGGTACAATGAGCAGTTCTTC; d_call: TRBD2; j_call: TRBJ2-1; clone_size: -; v_call: TRBV2
cdr3_aa: CAWSPRGGNQPQHF; cdr3_nt: TGTGCCTGGAGTCCCAGGGGAGGCAATCAGCCCCAGCATTTT; d_call: -; j_call: TRBJ1-5; clone_size: -; v_call: TRBV30
cdr3_aa: CASRREGETQYF; cdr3_nt: TGCGCCAGCCGGAGGGAGGGAGAGACCCAGTACTTC; d_call: TRBD2; j_call: TRBJ2-5; clone_size: -; v_call: TRBV5-1
cdr3_aa: CASSWTGWQETQYF; cdr3_nt: TGTGCCAGCAGCTGGACAGGGTGGCAAGAGACCCAGTACTTC; d_call: TRBD1; j_call: TRBJ2-5; clone_size: -; v_call: TRBV7-8
cdr3_aa: CASSSEGTASEETQYF; cdr3_nt: TGTGCCAGCAGCTCGGAGGGGACCGCAAGTGAAGAGACCCAGTACTTC; d_call: -; j_call: TRBJ2-5; clone_size: -; v_call: TRBV7-2
cdr3_aa: CASSLERTLRYEQYF; cdr3_nt: TGTGCCAGCAGCTTAGAGCGCACCCTGAGGTACGAGCAGTACTTC; d_call: -; j_call: TRBJ2-7; clone_size: once; v_call: TRBV7-2
cdr3_aa: CASSQGATGGEYEQYF; cdr3_nt: TGTGCCAGCTCACAGGGTGCTACAGGGGGCGAGTACGAGCAGTACTTC; d_call: TRBD1; j_call: TRBJ2-7; clone_size: -; v_call: TRBV18
cdr3_aa: CASSRTGGDEKLFF; cdr3_nt: TGTGCCAGTAGTCGGACAGGGGGCGATGAAAAACTGTTTTTT; d_call: TRBD1; j_call: TRBJ1-4; clone_size: -; v_call: TRBV19
cdr3_aa: CASSLGTGVGYTF; cdr3_nt: TGTGCCAGCAGCTTGGGGACAGGGGTTGGCTACACCTTC; d_call: TRBD1; j_call: TRBJ1-2; clone_size: -; v_call: TRBV5-6
cdr3_aa: CASSVARNTEAFF; cdr3_nt: TGTGCCAGCAGCGTAGCTAGGAACACTGAAGCTTTCTTT; d_call: -; j_call: TRBJ1-1; clone_size: -; v_call: TRBV9
cdr3_aa: CASSEFPEEAFF; cdr3_nt: TGTGCCAGCAGTGAATTTCCAGAAGAAGCTTTCTTT; d_call: -; j_call: TRBJ1-1; clone_size: -; v_call: TRBV25-1
cdr3_aa: CASSDIYGYTF; cdr3_nt: TGTGCCAGCTCAGACATCTATGGCTACACCTTC; d_call: -; j_call: TRBJ1-2; clone_size: -; v_call: TRBV18
cdr3_aa: CASSPGTGREPQHF; cdr3_nt: TGTGCCAGCTCACCAGGGACAGGGCGGGAGCCCCAGCATTTT; d_call: TRBD1; j_call: TRBJ1-5; clone_size: -; v_call: TRBV18
cdr3_aa: CASSLRTSGGETQYF; cdr3_nt: TGTGCCAGCAGCTTAAGAACTAGCGGGGGGGAGACCCAGTACTTC; d_call: TRBD2; j_call: TRBJ2-5; clone_size: -; v_call: TRBV7-3
cdr3_aa: CASSGRGWADTQYF; cdr3_nt: TGTGCCAGCAGTGGGCGGGGGTGGGCAGATACGCAGTATTTT; d_call: TRBD2; j_call: TRBJ2-3; clone_size: -; v_call: TRBV2
cdr3_aa: CASSIRGKIGQPQHF; cdr3_nt: TGTGCCAGTAGTATCCGGGGGAAAATCGGTCAGCCCCAGCATTTT; d_call: -; j_call: TRBJ1-5; clone_size: -; v_call: TRBV19
cdr3_aa: CASSVGTGSGNTIYF; cdr3_nt: TGTGCCAGCAGCGTTGGGACAGGGTCTGGAAACACCATATATTTT; d_call: TRBD1; j_call: TRBJ1-3; clone_size: -; v_call: TRBV9
cdr3_aa: CASSRMGGFLLEQYF; cdr3_nt: TGTGCCAGCAGCCGTATGGGGGGATTCCTCCTCGAGCAGTACTTC; d_call: -; j_call: TRBJ2-7; clone_size: -; v_call: TRBV4-2
cdr3_aa: CASAKGGNQPQHF; cdr3_nt: TGTGCCAGCGCAAAGGGAGGGAATCAGCCCCAGCATTTT; d_call: -; j_call: TRBJ1-5; clone_size: -; v_call: TRBV7-2
cdr3_aa: CASSATGGTEAFF; cdr3_nt: TGTGCCAGCAGCGCCACAGGGGGCACTGAAGCTTTCTTT; d_call: TRBD1; j_call: TRBJ1-1; clone_size: -; v_call: TRBV11-3
cdr3_aa: CASNSGGLAKNIQYF; cdr3_nt: TGTGCCAGCAATAGCGGGGGTCTAGCCAAAAACATTCAGTACTTC; d_call: TRBD2; j_call: TRBJ2-4; clone_size: -; v_call: TRBV19
cdr3_aa: CASTARAPGYGYTF; cdr3_nt: TGTGCCAGCACCGCCCGGGCCCCGGGGTATGGCTACACCTTC; d_call: -; j_call: TRBJ1-2; clone_size: -; v_call: TRBV27
cdr3_aa: CASTPRGGADTYEQYF; cdr3_nt: TGCGCCAGCACCCCCCGGGGGGGTGCAGACACCTACGAGCAGTACTTC; d_call: TRBD2; j_call: TRBJ2-7; clone_size: -; v_call: TRBV5-1
cdr3_aa: CASTRGNRSYGYTF; cdr3_nt: TGTGCCAGCACCAGGGGGAACAGATCCTATGGCTACACCTTC; d_call: TRBD1; j_call: TRBJ1-2; clone_size: once; v_call: TRBV9